The rows below give T cell receptor beta chains drawn from one sample of a study of T cell responses to AZD1222 COVID-19 vaccine. Using immunoSEQ multiplex PCR, the repertoire was profiled, and TCRdb retains in-frame clones only, with some absent. The sample consists of about 180,000 clones, 85% to 90% of them appearing once. Sequencing was performed on peripheral blood, taken on day 0 of AZD1222 vaccination. The receptors come from an adult in good health. CDR3s include the opening cysteine and the closing phenylalanine or tryptophan. Each record gives: D gene, J gene, V gene, clone size, CDR3 DNA, CDR3 protein. D genes are given only for firm matches. A clone size is listed for some rows: how often the clone was seen (once, few, many), or a class if it is expanded.

D: NA; J: TRBJ1-5; V: TRBV12-3/TRBV12-4; size: NA; DNA: TGTGCCAGCAGTTTACAGGCTCAGCCCCAGCATTTT; CDR3: CASSLQAQPQHF
D: TRBD2; J: TRBJ2-5; V: TRBV2; size: NA; DNA: TGTGCCAGCAGGGGGACTACCTTAGAGACCCAGTACTTC; CDR3: CASRGTTLETQYF
D: NA; J: TRBJ2-2; V: TRBV5-8; size: NA; DNA: TGTGCCAGCAGCTTGTTTTCGTGGGGGGACACCGGGGAGCTGTTTTTT; CDR3: CASSLFSWGDTGELFF
D: NA; J: TRBJ2-2; V: TRBV11-2; size: NA; DNA: TGTGCCAGCAGCTTAGTAATACGGAACACCGGGGAGCTGTTTTTT; CDR3: CASSLVIRNTGELFF
D: NA; J: TRBJ1-1; V: TRBV3-1/TRBV3-2; size: NA; DNA: TGTGCCAGCAGTTCAACCCGGGGCCTAATGAACACTGAAGCTTTCTTT; CDR3: CASSSTRGLMNTEAFF
D: NA; J: TRBJ2-2; V: TRBV6-5; size: NA; DNA: TGTGCCAGCAGTCAAACAGGGCGTGGCGGGGAGCTGTTTTTT; CDR3: CASSQTGRGGELFF
D: NA; J: TRBJ1-1; V: TRBV9; size: NA; DNA: TGTGCCAGCAGCGCCCGGGACTACACTGAAGCTTTCTTT; CDR3: CASSARDYTEAFF
D: TRBD1; J: TRBJ1-6; V: TRBV3-1/TRBV3-2; size: NA; DNA: TGTGCCAGCAGCCCCTCTGGACAGGTCCCTAATTCACCCCTCCACTTT; CDR3: CASSPSGQVPNSPLHF
D: NA; J: TRBJ2-3; V: TRBV9; size: NA; DNA: TGTGCCAGCAGCGTAGAGGACGCCGCAGATACGCAGTATTTT; CDR3: CASSVEDAADTQYF
D: NA; J: TRBJ2-3; V: TRBV4-3; size: NA; DNA: TGCGCCAGCAGACACGCGAGCACAGATACGCAGTATTTT; CDR3: CASRHASTDTQYF
D: NA; J: TRBJ2-7; V: TRBV30; size: few; DNA: TGTGCCTGGAGCCCACAATACGAGCAGTACTTC; CDR3: CAWSPQYEQYF
D: TRBD1; J: TRBJ2-7; V: TRBV5-6; size: medium-sized; DNA: TGTGCCAGCAGCTTGGCTTCGGCAGGGGGCCTCTACGAGCAGTACTTC; CDR3: CASSLASAGGLYEQYF
D: NA; J: TRBJ1-2; V: TRBV5-4; size: NA; DNA: TGTGCCAGCAGCCCTCAACAGGGAGGTGGCTACACCTTC; CDR3: CASSPQQGGGYTF
D: NA; J: TRBJ2-5; V: TRBV30; size: NA; DNA: TGTGCCTGTATGCATGCCGGGGGTGAGACCCAGTACTTC; CDR3: CACMHAGGETQYF
D: NA; J: TRBJ1-1; V: TRBV20-1; size: NA; DNA: TGCAGTGCTAGAGATTTGAGGTTGGTCTTT; CDR3: CSARDLRLVF
D: NA; J: TRBJ1-5; V: TRBV11-2; size: NA; DNA: TGTGCCAGCAGCTTAGATCGCAATCAGCCCCAGCATTTT; CDR3: CASSLDRNQPQHF
D: NA; J: TRBJ1-1; V: TRBV10-3; size: NA; DNA: TGTGCCATCAGTGAAGGGCAGTTGAACACTGAAGCTTTCTTT; CDR3: CAISEGQLNTEAFF
D: NA; J: TRBJ2-1; V: TRBV3-1/TRBV3-2; size: NA; DNA: TGTGCCAGCAGCACACCTACCTTTCGGGAGCAGTTCTTC; CDR3: CASSTPTFREQFF
D: NA; J: TRBJ1-1; V: TRBV29-1; size: NA; DNA: TGCAGCGTTGAAGGGCAGGGCGGCACTGAAGCTTTCTTT; CDR3: CSVEGQGGTEAFF
D: NA; J: TRBJ1-1; V: TRBV9; size: NA; DNA: TGTGCCGGCAGCTCCCACGGGGGGAGTAACACTGAAGCTTTCTTT; CDR3: CAGSSHGGSNTEAFF
D: TRBD1; J: TRBJ1-3; V: TRBV27; size: NA; DNA: TGTGCCAGCAGTTTGCGACAGGGCGCTGGAAACACCATATATTTT; CDR3: CASSLRQGAGNTIYF
D: NA; J: TRBJ1-3; V: TRBV6-1; size: few; DNA: TGTGCCAGCAGTGAAGCAGGGTTGGGCGGAAACACCATATATTTT; CDR3: CASSEAGLGGNTIYF
D: TRBD1; J: TRBJ2-1; V: TRBV27; size: NA; DNA: TGTGCCAGCAGTCATGGGACAGCCTCCTACAATGAGCAGTTCTTC; CDR3: CASSHGTASYNEQFF
D: NA; J: TRBJ1-1; V: TRBV9; size: NA; DNA: TGTGCCAGCAGCCCACTTGAGGGGGGCAACACTGAAGCTTTCTTT; CDR3: CASSPLEGGNTEAFF
D: TRBD1; J: TRBJ1-4; V: TRBV4-1; size: NA; DNA: TGCGCCAGCAGCCCATTGACAGGGCCTAATGAAAAACTGTTTTTT; CDR3: CASSPLTGPNEKLFF
D: TRBD1; J: TRBJ1-5; V: TRBV5-5; size: NA; DNA: TGTGCCAGCAGCTTAACAGGGGACCAGGGGCAGCCCCAGCATTTT; CDR3: CASSLTGDQGQPQHF
D: TRBD1; J: TRBJ2-7; V: TRBV11-2; size: NA; DNA: TGTGCCAGCAGCCTAGGGGGACAGGGAAGCCCCTACGAGCAGTACTTC; CDR3: CASSLGGQGSPYEQYF
D: NA; J: TRBJ1-2; V: TRBV5-8; size: NA; DNA: TGTGCCAGCAGCTTGTCAGCTGTCTATGGCTACACCTTC; CDR3: CASSLSAVYGYTF
D: NA; J: TRBJ1-4; V: TRBV19; size: NA; DNA: TGTGCCAGCACCGCCGCAACTAATGAAAAACTGTTTTTT; CDR3: CASTAATNEKLFF
D: NA; J: TRBJ1-4; V: TRBV6-2/TRBV6-3; size: NA; DNA: TGTGCCAGCAGTTACTCGCAAGATTCGGTAGGACTGTTTTTT; CDR3: CASSYSQDSVGLFF
D: NA; J: TRBJ2-1; V: TRBV20-1; size: NA; DNA: TGCAGTGCTAGAGCGGAGATCCAGTTCTTC; CDR3: CSARAEIQFF
D: TRBD2; J: TRBJ2-1; V: TRBV2; size: NA; DNA: TGTGCCAGCACCCTAACTAGCGGGGGATACAATGAGCAGTTCTTC; CDR3: CASTLTSGGYNEQFF
D: NA; J: TRBJ2-3; V: TRBV5-1; size: NA; DNA: TGCGCCAGCAGCCCAAGTCGGGATACGCAGTATTTT; CDR3: CASSPSRDTQYF
D: NA; J: TRBJ1-5; V: TRBV27; size: NA; DNA: NA; CDR3: CASSFLAGGDLAQHF
D: TRBD1; J: TRBJ1-2; V: TRBV7-3; size: NA; DNA: TGTGCCAGCAAGACAAGGACAGGGGGCGCGGGTGGCTACACCTTC; CDR3: CASKTRTGGAGGYTF
D: NA; J: TRBJ2-3; V: TRBV7-3; size: once; DNA: TGTGCCAGCAGCTTAGAGGGGTCGGATACGCAGTATTTT; CDR3: CASSLEGSDTQYF
D: NA; J: TRBJ1-6; V: TRBV18; size: NA; DNA: TGTGCCAGCTCACGAGAAAATAATTCACCCCTCCACTTT; CDR3: CASSRENNSPLHF
D: NA; J: TRBJ1-2; V: TRBV7-2; size: NA; DNA: TGTGCCAGCAGCCCTCTAACAGGGCACAGTTCCCAGTTGAGCTACACCTTC; CDR3: CASSPLTGHSSQLSYTF
D: NA; J: TRBJ1-2; V: TRBV7-2; size: NA; DNA: TGTGCCAGCAGCTTCCAGGGTCTAGAGTATGGCTACACCTTC; CDR3: CASSFQGLEYGYTF
D: TRBD1; J: TRBJ1-5; V: TRBV2; size: NA; DNA: TGTGCCAGCGCTGAGGACAGGGGTGAAAATCAGCCCCAGCATTTT; CDR3: CASAEDRGENQPQHF
D: NA; J: TRBJ1-2; V: TRBV5-1; size: NA; DNA: TGCGCCAGCAGCAGCCCTGACAGTTATGGCTACACCTTC; CDR3: CASSSPDSYGYTF
D: NA; J: TRBJ1-2; V: TRBV29-1; size: NA; DNA: TGCAGCGTTGAAGCGGAGATAGGCTATGGCTACACCTTC; CDR3: CSVEAEIGYGYTF
D: NA; J: TRBJ2-7; V: TRBV4-3; size: NA; DNA: TGCGCCAGCAGCCAAGATGACAGATACTACGAGCAGTACTTC; CDR3: CASSQDDRYYEQYF
D: NA; J: TRBJ2-7; V: TRBV19; size: NA; DNA: TGTGCCAGTATAGGCGCCGATACCTACGAGCAGTACTTC; CDR3: CASIGADTYEQYF
D: NA; J: TRBJ1-6; V: TRBV5-1; size: NA; DNA: TGCGCCAGCAGCTTGTTAGGGCAGTTACCCGATAATTCACCCCTCCACTTT; CDR3: CASSLLGQLPDNSPLHF
D: NA; J: TRBJ2-3; V: TRBV27; size: NA; DNA: TGTGCCAGCAGTCCCCTCAGGGCGGGCACAGATACGCAGTATTTT; CDR3: CASSPLRAGTDTQYF
D: NA; J: TRBJ1-1; V: TRBV19; size: NA; DNA: TGTGCCAGTAGGGTTGGGACTGAAGCTTTCTTT; CDR3: CASRVGTEAFF
D: TRBD1; J: TRBJ2-2; V: TRBV5-8; size: NA; DNA: TGTGCCAGCAGCCCAAGACAGGGACGAAACACCGGGGAGCTGTTTTTT; CDR3: CASSPRQGRNTGELFF
D: NA; J: TRBJ2-2; V: TRBV7-7; size: few; DNA: TGTGCTAGCAGCCCAGGTCGGCTAAACGGGGAGCTGTTTTTT; CDR3: CASSPGRLNGELFF